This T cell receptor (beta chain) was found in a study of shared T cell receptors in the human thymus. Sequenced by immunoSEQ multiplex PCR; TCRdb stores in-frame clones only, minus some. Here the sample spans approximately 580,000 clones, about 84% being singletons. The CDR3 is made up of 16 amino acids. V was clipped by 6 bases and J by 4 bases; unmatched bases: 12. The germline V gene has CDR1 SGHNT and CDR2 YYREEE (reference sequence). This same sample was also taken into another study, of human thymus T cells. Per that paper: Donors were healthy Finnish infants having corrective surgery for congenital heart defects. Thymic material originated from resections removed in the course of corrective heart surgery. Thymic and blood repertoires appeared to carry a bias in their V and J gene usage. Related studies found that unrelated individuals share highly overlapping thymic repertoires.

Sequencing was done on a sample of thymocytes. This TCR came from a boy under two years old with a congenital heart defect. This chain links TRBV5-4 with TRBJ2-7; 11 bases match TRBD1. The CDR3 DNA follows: TGTGCCAGCACCATCGGGACAGGGGGAAAGGTATACGAGCAGTACTTC. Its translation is CASTIGTGGKVYEQYF. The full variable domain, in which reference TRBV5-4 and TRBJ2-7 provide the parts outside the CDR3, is ETGVTQSPTHLIKTRGQQVTLRCSSQSGHNTVSWYQQALGQGPQFIFQYYREEENGRGNFPPRFSGLQFPNYSSELNVNALELDDSALYLCASTIGTGGKVYEQYFGPGTRLTVT.